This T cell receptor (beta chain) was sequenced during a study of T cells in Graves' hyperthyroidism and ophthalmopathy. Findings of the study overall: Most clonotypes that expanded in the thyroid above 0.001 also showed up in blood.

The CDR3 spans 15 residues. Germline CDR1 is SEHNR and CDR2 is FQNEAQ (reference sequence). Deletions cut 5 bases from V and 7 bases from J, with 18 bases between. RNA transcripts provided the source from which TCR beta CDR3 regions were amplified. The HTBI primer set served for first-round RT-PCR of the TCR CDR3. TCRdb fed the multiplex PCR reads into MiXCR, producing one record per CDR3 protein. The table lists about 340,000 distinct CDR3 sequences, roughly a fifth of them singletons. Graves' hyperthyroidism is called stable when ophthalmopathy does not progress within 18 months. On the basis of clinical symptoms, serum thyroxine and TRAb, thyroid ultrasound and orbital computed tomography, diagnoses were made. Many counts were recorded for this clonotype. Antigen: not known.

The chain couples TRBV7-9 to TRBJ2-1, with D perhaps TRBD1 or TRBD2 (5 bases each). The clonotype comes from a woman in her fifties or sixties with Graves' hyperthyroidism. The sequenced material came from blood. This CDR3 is CASSHKRGKVNEQFF. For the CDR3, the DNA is TGTGCCAGCAGCCATAAGAGGGGAAAGGTAAATGAGCAGTTCTTC.